This T cell receptor beta chain was identified in a study of tumor and adjacent non-tumor tissue in lung cancer. The wider study: Each sample yielded 3.9 million or so productive TCRbeta reads on average.

Study outcomes and limitations: Significantly higher TCR diversity was found in tumor than normal lung. Higher tumor TCR diversity was associated with shorter survival.

The template was RNA from unsorted bulk tissue. Donors were chemotherapy-naive, newly diagnosed lung cancer surgical patients in China, August–November 2014. CDR1 and CDR2 from the germline V gene are SGHAT and FQDESV (reference sequence). The length of the CDR3 is 13 residues. The library came from three nested PCR rounds adapted from ARM-PCR protocols. TCRdb redid the calling of the multiplex PCR reads with MiXCR, one entry per CDR3 protein. Found here are 65,000 to 95,000 distinct CDR3 sequences, 55% to 70% of them singletons; the top ten hold roughly 12%. A few counts support this clonotype. The antigen is not known. The junction does not match germline at one end; this may be a read error.

The rearrangement links TRBV11-1 to TRBJ2-1; no clear D gene. Sequencing was done on a sample of lung tumor tissue. The TCR sequence derives from a woman between 70 and 85 years old with non-small cell lung cancer. For the CDR3, the DNA is TGTGCCTGCAGCCCAGGACCCGTCGGTGAGCAGTTCTTT. This codes for CACSPGPVGEQFF.